The sequence of this TCR beta chain was determined in a study of cytomegalovirus exposure and HLA in healthy donors (dated by TCRdb to the late 2010s). Concerning the study at large: According to an earlier analysis of 550 to 700 of the donors, 150 million to 200 million T cells yielded approximately 120 million unique TCR beta sequences and about 300 Gb of sequence data. An early release that covered about 600 HLA-typed donors contained 250 to 350 gigabases of sequencing data and 75 million to 100 million unique TCR sequences. The genetic ancestry cluster associated with self-reported Caucasian donors included approximately 85% of the roughly 400 genotyped donors. The study aimed to test whether signatures of past pathogen exposure could be identified by cataloging public T cell receptors. Using immunosequencing, the study profiled T cell repertoires from about 620 subjects and related those repertoires to cytomegalovirus serostatus. Along with the roughly 700-subject first cohort, a separate validation cohort of over a hundred different subjects was used. To predict cytomegalovirus infection status, the study brought together high-throughput TCR immunosequencing, statistical association of individual TCRs with disease status, and machine learning. A later analysis re-examined previously published TCR beta repertoires from just over 650 donors and added high-resolution HLA genotyping to investigate patterns of TCR occurrence. In the later analysis, no new phenotypic data were used to find candidate immune exposures; instead, reliance was placed on TCR beta sequences and their occurrence across donors. In an earlier analysis of 500 to 650 of the donors, high-throughput TCR beta sequencing was used to judge whether each TCR beta V gene segment behaved as functional or pseudogenic. Donor age, sex, ethnicity and CMV serostatus were collected together with the repertoire data. Genome-wide SNP genotypes for about 65% of the 666 donors were used in a later genetic analysis, which treated that subset as a discovery cohort. All discovery cohort repertoires had been generated on a single sequencing platform. HLA typing included class I and class II loci at four-digit resolution. Typing coverage varied by locus: about 620-630 donors for A, B, C, DRB1 and DQB1; approximately 500 for DQA1; over 600 for DPA1; 450 to 480 for DPB1. Because of strong linkage in the cohort, four or five DR-DQ haplotypes were treated as single units for association and clustering. Among 350 to 400 genotyped donors of the cohort, an average of approximately 230,000 unique TCR beta nucleotide sequences were sequenced per donor, roughly a sixth of them non-productive. Results and caveats for the whole study, not just this receptor: It was suggested by the authors that the approach could potentially be generalized to other disease states and immunological phenotypes. The sequencing pipeline was judged likely to have produced a cluster of highly shared sequence variants as a technical artifact. A later genetic analysis associated a missense DCLRE1C variant with V-gene and J-gene trimming of TCR beta chains, and an independent cohort replicated the association. A later analysis associated approximately 17,000 TCR beta sequences with specific HLA alleles at a false discovery rate of 0.05. When HLA alleles, especially DR and DQ, strongly co-occurred, TCR associations were difficult to assign to individual alleles. In an earlier analysis of about 600 of the donors, most TCR beta V segments appeared in productive rearrangements about 90% or about 30% of the time, broadly matching IMGT annotations. A later genetic analysis reported fewer N-insertions in productive TCRs among donors in an Asian-associated ancestry cluster than the approximately 670-donor mean. Some IMGT-functional V segments, including TRBV6-2 and TRBV6-3, could not be told apart with the 87-base-pair reads, so those segments were excluded. A few of the identified cytomegalovirus-associated TCR beta chains were confirmed in vitro to be specific for cytomegalovirus antigens. A later analysis found that TCR association rates varied across HLA loci, with DRB1 alleles showing the most associated TCRs and HLA-C alleles the fewest. Most TCR sequences were observed very rarely across donors, whereas some public TCRs were present in many individuals. According to a later analysis, parvovirus B19, influenza, CMV and Epstein-Barr virus appeared linked to several top co-occurrence clusters. The classifier was reported to diagnose cytomegalovirus status with high specificity and sensitivity in both the original cohort and the validation cohort. In a later analysis, HLA-associated TCR beta chains were found to be more clonally expanded and to have lower generation probabilities than equally common non-associated chains. This cohort had only TCR beta chains sequenced, and the lack of alpha or paired-chain data limited which features could be detected. Most CMV-associated TCR beta chains appeared to be HLA-restricted in a later analysis, and the HLA associations seemed to be driven largely by CMV exposure. Because counts were too low, about 17 rarely observed V segments, including chromosome 9 orphons, were excluded from the earlier analysis of roughly 580 of the donors. Presence/absence analyses assumed roughly uniform sequencing depth across donors, an assumption that may not hold. HLA typing was unavailable for some donors at each locus, so association tests used only the typed subset. A further reported finding was that TCR beta sequences accurately predicted the HLA-A and HLA-B alleles for most subjects in the first cohort. For the cohort, immune exposure information was limited to CMV serostatus. Linkage disequilibrium might explain the correlated functional status among segregating V segments, but an unknown experimental factor could not be ruled out. In the study, approximately 160 TCR beta chains were listed as associated with cytomegalovirus.

Receptor libraries were prepared by the immunoSEQ multiplex PCR assay. For the multiplex PCR, a mixture combining 60 forward primers for TCR Vbeta segments and 13 reverse primers for TCR Jbeta segments was used. The CDR3 region of rearranged TCR beta genes was amplified from genomic DNA by a multiplex PCR assay. The Illumina HiSeq System was used to sequence the amplified TCR beta libraries as 87-base-pair reads. Per the original workflow: Across the roughly 670 repertoires, a later analysis counted tens of millions of unique TCR beta chains, around 11 million of which were shared by at least two donors. A nearest-neighbor algorithm error-corrected the raw reads and collapsed the reads into unique sequences, merging closely related sequences to remove PCR and sequencing errors. To assign V, D and J gene segments, CDR3 sequences were aligned to IMGT reference sequences. Each retained sequence needed at least a six-nucleotide match to both a V gene segment and a J gene segment. Rearrangements were classified as productive when the CDR3 lacked stop codons and remained in frame with V and J, and all other rearrangements were classified as non-productive. Following IMGT convention, CDR3 was defined as the stretch from the second conserved V-encoded cysteine to the conserved J-encoded phenylalanine. The earlier analysis of about 620 of the donors excluded sequences that lacked an unambiguous match to a single V gene segment. In an earlier analysis of 587 of the donors, a V segment was called functional when productive rearrangements were above 56.7%, and segregating when the standard deviation between donors exceeded 5%. To diagnose cytomegalovirus status from the catalog of TCR beta chain sequences, a statistical classification framework was built. A later analysis assigned V and J genes by comparing TCR nucleotide sequences with IMGT/GENE-DB human TR gene sequences. In a later analysis, CDR3 sequences and most-parsimonious VDJ recombination scenarios were assigned using the TCRdist pipeline. In a later analysis, each TCR beta chain was defined by its CDR3 amino acid sequence together with its V-gene family, and reads lacking a unique V-gene family were excluded. In a later analysis, fewer than 650 highly shared, low-generation-probability nucleotide sequences were removed to address suspected cross-contamination and a sequencing artifact. For each public chain, a later analysis derived a clonal expansion index from normalized ranks of inferred template counts within each repertoire. In a later analysis, generation probabilities were computed with a VDJ recombination model fitted to out-of-frame rearrangements, and the resulting probabilities were checked against IGoR. In a later analysis, hypergeometric tests were used to score TCR-TCR, TCR-HLA and TCR-CMV co-occurrence, with a repertoire-size bias correction applied to TCR pairs. In a later analysis, false discovery rates were estimated by permuting HLA or CMV assignments 20 times. In a later analysis, co-occurring TCRs were grouped using DBSCAN, and TCRdist sequence similarity was added for clustering within HLA-allele-positive subsets. Repertoires with fewer than 30,000 or more than 120,000 public chains were left out of co-occurrence clustering, as were five repertoires with anomalous nucleotide sharing. Imported from immuneACCESS, the table was reduced by TCRdb to in-frame sequences with V and J called. These copies leave out some clones; in studies compared against another copy, an unresolved V gene accounts for under half, and the cause of the remainder is not known. For V, J and clone size, that table is used; D and trimming come from the DNA. This sample gives about 150,000 clones in total; 82% of them show up just once. Approximately 6% of the sample is held by the ten biggest clonotypes.

The cohort consisted of 666 healthy bone marrow donors. All cohort members were sampled while nominally healthy, although unrecorded immune exposures were likely present. The donor tested CMV seropositive, placing the donor among the approximately 290 seropositive members of the cohort. Every donor gave a peripheral blood sample, and the peripheral blood mononuclear cells from that sample were used for TCR beta sequencing. The Qiagen DNeasy Blood Extraction Kit was used to extract genomic DNA from the blood cell samples. In the case of this clone: No antigen is known for it. Base-call qualities are not available, and no considerably larger clone is one nucleotide away.

V trim: 8 bases; J trim: 4 bases; unmatched bases: 6. The CDR1 and CDR2 encoded by the germline V gene (reference sequence) are LNHDA and SQIVND. The cysteine opens and the phenylalanine closes a CDR3 of 14 amino acids. Only the CDR3 DNA is retained, 42 bases long and in frame from the first base. Sequenced material: PBMCs. The receptor chain draws on TRBV19 and TRBJ2-2; 8 bases in the middle match TRBD1. The source is a man aged 25 to 40 in good health and CMV-seropositive. The base sequence is TGTGCCAGTTCTCAGGGGGCCAGCACCGGGGAGCTGTTTTTT. It encodes CASSQGASTGELFF.